This T cell receptor beta chain was captured by sequencing in a study of OX40 agonist ivuxolimab in advanced cancers. Method: immunoSEQ multiplex PCR; TCRdb's copy keeps in-frame clones and lacks some. The data hold more than 65,000 clones, with 75% to 90% observed a single time. Trimming removed 1 base from V and 8 bases from J; junction bases left unmatched: 13. The CDR3 is 17 residues long. Germline-derived CDR1 and CDR2 are SGHRS and YFSETQ. V is TRBV5-1 and J is TRBJ1-4; 8 bases line up with TRBD1. The receptor was derived from an adult with an advanced solid tumor such as melanoma, head and neck, liver or kidney cancer. This sample comprised CD4+ or CD8+ T cells sorted from blood, obtained in a trial of the OX40 agonist ivuxolimab. Here the CDR3 reads CASSLSGTGFSGEKLFF. As DNA, the CDR3 is TGCGCCAGCAGCTTGTCTGGGACAGGTTTTTCAGGGGAAAAACTGTTTTTT. Full variable domain (remainder filled in from reference TRBV5-1 and TRBJ1-4): KAGVTQTPRYLIKTRGQQVTLSCSPISGHRSVSWYQQTPGQGLQFLFEYFSETQRNKGNFPGRFSGRQFSNSRSEMNVSTLELGDSALYLCASSLSGTGFSGEKLFFGSGTQLSVL.